This T cell receptor beta chain was found in a study of blood T cells in healthy people across ages. Study results and limitations: Naive CD4+ cells and diversity were both higher in long-lived donors than in aged donors. Per-million-T-cell TCR beta diversity fell roughly linearly with age. Correlation between TCR beta diversity and naive T cell percentage was strong.

It was with a sample-barcoded 5' primer and a J-beta primer mix that a second PCR of about 7 to 12 cycles was run. TCRdb recomputed calls from the 5' RACE reads with MiXCR, one row per CDR3 protein. The data contain some 1.4 million distinct CDR3 sequences, around 39% of them seen just once; the ten biggest clones take up approximately 7.9%. This clonotype was detected only a few times. Its antigen remains unidentified. The CDR3 is 13 residues long. Trimming pared 10 bases from V and 3 bases from J, leaving 14 bases between. Germline CDR1 reads MDHEN; CDR2 reads SYDVKM. V is TRBV28 and J is TRBJ2-3; D gene unclear. This sequence was found in a woman aged 18-29 years in good health. Sequenced input: blood. The CDR3 is CAIESLATDTQYF. Here the CDR3 DNA reads TGTGCCATAGAGTCACTCGCAACAGATACGCAGTATTTT.